One sample yielded the 10 T cell receptor beta chains listed below, sequenced in a study of shared clonotypes between healthy human individuals. Sequencing was performed with immunoSEQ multiplex PCR; in TCRdb, only in-frame clones are kept and a portion is missing. The sample gives about 2 million clones, roughly 94% of which show up once; 0.1% to 0.15% is in the top ten. The specimen was naive CD4+ T cells sorted from blood. Subset given: CD45RA+ positively selected. The receptors here all came from a young man in good health.

This chain uses TRBV6-6 with TRBJ2-7; 8 bases align to TRBD2. Germline V gene sequence: CDR1 MNHNY, CDR2 SVGAGI (reference sequence). Trimming took 6 bases from V and 5 from J; bases not matched to a gene: 3. The CDR3 length is 12 residues. The CDR3 nucleotides read TGTGCCAGCAGCGGGAGGGCAAACGAGCAGTACTTC. This translates into CASSGRANEQYF.

The chain is built from TRBV10-1 and TRBJ2-3, with 11 bases lining up with TRBD2. Looked up from germline, CDR1 is WNHNN and CDR2 is SYGVQD (reference sequence). With 3 bases clipped from V and 6 bases from J, the junction kept 5 bases outside the gene matches. The CDR3 contains 15 residues. The CDR3 spells CASSEGLAGVDTQYF. The CDR3 DNA reads as TGCGCCAGCAGTGAAGGACTAGCGGGTGTTGATACGCAGTATTTT.

The V gene is TRBV5-8, the J gene TRBJ2-3; no definite D call. Trimming removed 1 base from V and 9 bases from J, with 21 bases in between. Germline CDR1 is SGHTS and CDR2 is YDEGEE. The CDR3 totals 16 residues. In DNA form, the CDR3 reads TGTGCCAGCAGCTTGAGACCTCCCCAACAAAGCTACACGCAGTATTTT. Encoded protein: CASSLRPPQQSYTQYF.

This clone was observed once. This chain joins TRBV4-1 and TRBJ2-5, with 8 bases lining up with TRBD1. The CDR3 runs to 17 residues. In germline, CDR1 is MGHRA, CDR2 YSYEKL. With 0 bases clipped from V and 3 bases from J, the junction kept 9 bases outside the gene matches. In nucleotides, the CDR3 is TGCGCCAGCAGCCAAGAGTCCGGGAACAGGGGGAAAGAGACCCAGTACTTC. Protein sequence: CASSQESGNRGKETQYF.

The chain joins TRBV5-6 to TRBJ1-1, with a weak D call TRBD1 (5 bases). The CDR3 has 13 residues. Germline assignment: CDR1 SGHDT and CDR2 YYEEEE. V was clipped by 4 bases and J by 1 base, with 8 bases between them. The CDR3 here is CASSPGANTEAFF. In nucleotides, the CDR3 is TGTGCCAGCAGCCCCGGGGCGAACACTGAAGCTTTCTTT. Full variable domain (rest looked up from reference TRBV5-6 and TRBJ1-1): DAGVTQSPTHLIKTRGQQVTLRCSPKSGHDTVSWYQQALGQGPQFIFQYYEEEERQRGNFPDRFSGHQFPNYSSELNVNALLLGDSALYLCASSPGANTEAFFGQGTRLTVV.

The V gene is TRBV19, the J gene TRBJ1-2, with TRBD1 identical over 7 bases. The CDR3 totals 14 residues. V trimming: 4 bases; J trimming: 8 bases; junction bases outside the gene matches: 10. Germline CDR1 and CDR2: LNHDA and SQIVND (reference sequence). DNA for the CDR3: TGTGCCAGTAGTACCCCTATGACAGGGTCCGGCTACACCTTC. Amino acids: CASSTPMTGSGYTF.

The chain employs TRBV27 and TRBJ2-7, with D tentatively TRBD1 (6 bases). Germline CDR1 MNHEY, CDR2 SMNVEV (reference sequence). There are 15 residues in the CDR3. The germline V and J ends were trimmed by 2 bases and 2 bases, with 13 bases remaining between them. The CDR3 sequence is CASSLKGVFPYEQYF. For the CDR3, the DNA is TGTGCCAGCAGTTTAAAGGGGGTTTTCCCCTACGAGCAGTACTTC.

V usage is TRBV6-1 and J usage is TRBJ2-1, with 9 positions matching TRBD2. The CDR3 loop spans 13 amino acids. Germline V gene lookup returns CDR1 MNHNS and CDR2 SASEGT. V trimming: 8 bases; J trimming: 10 bases; junction bases outside the gene matches: 9. This CDR3 is CASAPSGIQEQFF. CDR3 nucleotides: TGTGCCAGCGCTCCTAGCGGGATTCAAGAGCAGTTCTTC.

This clone came up once. The chain carries TRBV18 and TRBJ2-7, with D perhaps being TRBD1 or TRBD2 (5 bases each). Germline CDR1 KGHSH, CDR2 LQKENI. The V gene lost 5 bases and the J gene lost 5 bases, with 10 bases spanning the gap. CDR3 length: 12 residues. CDR3 sequence: CASSAGTDEQYF. CDR3 DNA sequence: TGTGCCAGCTCAGCAGGGACCGACGAGCAGTACTTC.

The rearrangement joins TRBV5-1 to TRBJ2-5, with 10 bases fitting TRBD2. The length of the CDR3 is 15 residues. Germline-derived CDR1 and CDR2 are SGHRS and YFSETQ. V shed 3 bases and J 2 bases; nucleotides not matched to a gene: 4. In DNA, the CDR3 is TGCGCCAGCAGCTCACTAGCGGGACGTCAAGAGACCCAGTACTTC. It yields the protein CASSSLAGRQETQYF.